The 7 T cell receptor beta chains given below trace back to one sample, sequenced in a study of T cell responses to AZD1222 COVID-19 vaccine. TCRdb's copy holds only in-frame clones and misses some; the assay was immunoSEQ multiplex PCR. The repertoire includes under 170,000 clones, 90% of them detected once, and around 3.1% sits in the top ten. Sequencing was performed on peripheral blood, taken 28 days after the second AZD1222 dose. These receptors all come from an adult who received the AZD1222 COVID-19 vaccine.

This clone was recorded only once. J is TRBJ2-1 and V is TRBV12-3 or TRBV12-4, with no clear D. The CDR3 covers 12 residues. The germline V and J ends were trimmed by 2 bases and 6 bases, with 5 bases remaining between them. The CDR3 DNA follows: TGTGCCAGCAGTTTAACAGCCAATGAGCAGTTCTTC. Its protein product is CASSLTANEQFF.

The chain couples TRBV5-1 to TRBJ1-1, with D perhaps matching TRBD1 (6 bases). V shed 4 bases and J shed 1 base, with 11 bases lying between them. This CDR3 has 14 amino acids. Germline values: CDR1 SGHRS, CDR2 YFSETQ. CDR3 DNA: TGCGCCAGCAGCATCGGGACACGGAACACTGAAGCTTTCTTT. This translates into CASSIGTRNTEAFF.

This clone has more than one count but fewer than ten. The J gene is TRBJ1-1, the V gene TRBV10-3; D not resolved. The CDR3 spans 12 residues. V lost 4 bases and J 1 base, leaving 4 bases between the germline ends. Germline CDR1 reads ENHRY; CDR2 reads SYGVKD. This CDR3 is CAISGTNTEAFF. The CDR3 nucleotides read TGTGCCATCAGTGGGACGAACACTGAAGCTTTCTTT.

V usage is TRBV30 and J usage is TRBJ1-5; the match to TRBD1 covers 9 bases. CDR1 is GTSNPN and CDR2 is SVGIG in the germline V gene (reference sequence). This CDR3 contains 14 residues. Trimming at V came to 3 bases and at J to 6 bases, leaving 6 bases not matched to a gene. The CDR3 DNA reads TGTGCCTGGAGCGACAGGGGGTTTAGTCAGCCCCAGCATTTT. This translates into CAWSDRGFSQPQHF.

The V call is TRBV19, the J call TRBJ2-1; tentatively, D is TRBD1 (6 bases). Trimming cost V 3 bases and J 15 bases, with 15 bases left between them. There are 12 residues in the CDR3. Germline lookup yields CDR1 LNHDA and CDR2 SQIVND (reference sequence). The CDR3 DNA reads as TGTGCCAGTAGTATGGGGGCGGGCGATCTGTTCTTC. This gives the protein CASSMGAGDLFF.

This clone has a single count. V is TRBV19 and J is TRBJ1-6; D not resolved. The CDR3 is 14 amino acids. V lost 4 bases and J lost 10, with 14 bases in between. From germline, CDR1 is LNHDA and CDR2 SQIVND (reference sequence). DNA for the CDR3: TGTGCCAGTAGTACCGGACCCGGAGGGTCACCCCTCCACTTT. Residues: CASSTGPGGSPLHF.

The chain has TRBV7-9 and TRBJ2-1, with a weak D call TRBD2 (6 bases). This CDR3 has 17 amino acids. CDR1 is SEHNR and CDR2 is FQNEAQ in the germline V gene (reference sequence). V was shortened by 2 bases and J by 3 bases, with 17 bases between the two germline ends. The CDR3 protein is CASSLSASSASYNEQFF. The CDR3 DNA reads TGTGCCAGCAGCTTATCCGCCTCTAGCGCCAGCTACAATGAGCAGTTCTTC.